Listed below are T cell receptor beta chains from one sample, sequenced in a study of identical twins. MiXCR, applied by TCRdb to the 5' RACE reads, yields one record per CDR3 protein. The sample gives approximately 890,000 distinct CDR3 sequences, roughly 12% of which show up once; around 1.6% is in the top ten. These sequences were also reported in another study, on yellow fever vaccine responses in identical twins.

Specimen: PBMCs. These receptors were collected from a woman younger than 35 in good health. Both conserved end residues are part of each CDR3. A D gene is named only where the DNA matches it firmly. The size entry is marked missing in some rows and otherwise reads once, few, many or a size class.

clone size	J gene	V gene	D gene	CDR3 DNA	CDR3 protein
-	TRBJ2-1	TRBV27	-	TGTGCCAGCAGTGTAGAGGCTTACAATGAGCAGTTCTTC	CASSVEAYNEQFF
few	TRBJ2-1	TRBV7-2	-	TGTGCCAGCAGCGGGGATCGACGGGAGCAGTTCTTC	CASSGDRREQFF
-	TRBJ2-7	TRBV7-2	-	TGTGCCAGCAGCAACAGGGAGCGGCAGTACTTC	CASSNRERQYF
-	TRBJ2-3	TRBV20-1	-	TGCAGTGCTACTGAGCCGTCGCACCCCTTAGATACGCAGTATTTT	CSATEPSHPLDTQYF
-	TRBJ2-1	TRBV2	TRBD1	TGTGCCAGCAGCCTTCGGACAGGGAGGTCCTACAATGAGCAGTTCTTC	CASSLRTGRSYNEQFF
many	TRBJ2-1	TRBV28	TRBD2	TGTGCCAGCAGCCCAGCGGGGGGGTACAATGAGCAGTTCTTC	CASSPAGGYNEQFF
-	TRBJ2-6	TRBV18	-	TGTGCCAGCTCATTACGGGACACGAAACGGTCTGGGGCCAACGTCCTGACTTTC	CASSLRDTKRSGANVLTF
few	TRBJ2-2	TRBV7-7	TRBD2	TGTGCCAGCAGCTTAGCGCCCGGGACTAGCGCAAACACCGGGGAGCTGTTTTTT	CASSLAPGTSANTGELFF
-	TRBJ2-1	TRBV15	-	TGTGCCACCAGCAGGAGTAGGTGGGTTTACAATGAGCAGTTCTTC	CATSRSRWVYNEQFF
few	TRBJ2-7	TRBV29-1	-	TGCAGCGTTGCCCTGGGGCTCGGCGAGCAGTACTTC	CSVALGLGEQYF
few	TRBJ2-7	TRBV5-6	TRBD1	TGTGCCAGCAGCAAAGCCTTGACAGGGTATCAAGAGCAGTACTTC	CASSKALTGYQEQYF
-	TRBJ2-7	TRBV6-1	TRBD2	TGTGCCAGCTCGGCGGAGGCTAGCGGGAGTTACGAGCAGTACTTC	CASSAEASGSYEQYF
-	TRBJ1-2	TRBV7-9	TRBD1	TGTGCCAGCAGCCCAGAGGGGGCAGTGGGCTACACCTTC	CASSPEGAVGYTF
few	TRBJ2-4	TRBV7-2	-	TGTGCCAGCAGCCCTTCGGACGGACTGGACATTCAGTACTTC	CASSPSDGLDIQYF
-	TRBJ2-3	TRBV3-1	TRBD1	TGTGCCACGTCCCTCCAAGGGGGCGCAGATACGCAGTATTTT	CATSLQGGADTQYF
-	TRBJ1-2	TRBV6-1	-	TGTGCCAGCAGTGAATCCCAGGGTGGCTACACCTTC	CASSESQGGYTF
-	TRBJ2-3	TRBV5-8	-	TGTGCCAGCAGCTTGGTTATAGATACGCAGTATTTT	CASSLVIDTQYF
many	TRBJ2-1	TRBV24-1	-	TGTGCCACCAGTGACCCGGTGGGGGGCCCCGTTCTTGAGCAGTTCTTC	CATSDPVGGPVLEQFF
-	TRBJ2-1	TRBV5-1	TRBD2	TGCGCCAGCAGCCATACTAGCGGGAAGTCCTACAATGAGCAGTTCTTC	CASSHTSGKSYNEQFF
few	TRBJ1-4	TRBV3-1	-	TGTGCCAGCCGGCGGGGGGGTGCAACTAATGAAAAACTGTTTTTT	CASRRGGATNEKLFF
many	TRBJ1-2	TRBV4-1	-	TGCGCCAGCAGCCAAGCAGGGAGTGCTCTATATGCCGGCTACACCTTC	CASSQAGSALYAGYTF
-	TRBJ2-3	TRBV9	TRBD1	TGTGCCAGCAGCGAAACCGGGACAGGGAACACAGATACGCAGTATTTT	CASSETGTGNTDTQYF
-	TRBJ2-3	TRBV6-1	-	TGTGCCAGCAGCCCTCTTGGACTATCAGCACCGGCAGATACGCAGTATTTT	CASSPLGLSAPADTQYF
-	TRBJ2-7	TRBV20-1	-	TGCAGTGCTAGAGAGTTATGGGGCGACGAGCAGTACTTC	CSARELWGDEQYF
few	TRBJ2-1	TRBV5-6	-	TGTGCCAGCAGCACCACATACAGGTTAATCTACAATGAGCAGTTCTTC	CASSTTYRLIYNEQFF
few	TRBJ2-7	TRBV28	TRBD2	TGTGCCAGCAGTTTAATCGGGGGGGCCTACGAGCAGTACTTC	CASSLIGGAYEQYF
many	TRBJ1-2	TRBV5-1	-	TGCGCCAGCAGCGCGGACGGAAACTATGGCTACACCTTC	CASSADGNYGYTF